These 15 T cell receptor beta chains came from one sample sequenced in a study of T cells in Graves' hyperthyroidism and ophthalmopathy. The investigators amplified TCR beta CDR3 regions from RNA transcripts. Using the HTBI primer set, a first-round RT-PCR was run on the TCR CDR3. One entry per CDR3 protein results from TCRdb running MiXCR on the multiplex PCR reads. Here the sample spans around 720,000 distinct CDR3 sequences, about 35% being singletons. The sequenced sample was blood. The source of these receptors is a woman in her thirties or forties with Graves' hyperthyroidism.

The gene calls are TRBV5-8 and TRBJ1-4; D might be TRBD1 (6 bases). Trimming cost V 4 bases and J 3 bases, with 19 bases left between them. The CDR3 spans 17 residues. Germline V CDR1 and CDR2: SGHTS, YDEGEE. The CDR3 DNA sequence: TGTGCCAGCAGCCCGGAGGTGGGGGCACGGGCTAATGAAAAACTGTTTTTT. It specifies CASSPEVGARANEKLFF.

The genes are TRBV2 and TRBJ1-1, with a possible D match to TRBD1 (6 bases). The CDR3 spans 12 residues. Germline assignment: CDR1 SNHLY and CDR2 FYNNEI. With 7 bases removed from V and 3 bases from J, the gap between germline ends came to 9 bases. CDR3 nucleotides: TGTGCCAGCATCCAGGGGCACACTGAAGCTTTCTTT. It translates to CASIQGHTEAFF.

The rearrangement joins TRBV7-8 to TRBJ2-5, with D perhaps matching TRBD1 (5 bases). The V end lost 5 bases, the J end lost 1 base, and 11 bases lay between the germline ends. Per the germline V gene, CDR1 is SGHVS and CDR2 is FQNEAQ. The CDR3 loop spans 14 amino acids. CDR3 in amino acids: CASSLGHIQETQYF. CDR3 coding DNA: TGTGCCAGCAGCCTAGGACACATCCAAGAGACCCAGTACTTC.

This rearrangement joins TRBV19 to TRBJ1-6; D call uncertain. V was pared by 1 base and J by 9 bases, with 22 bases between. Germline V lookup: CDR1 LNHDA, CDR2 SQIVND (reference sequence). The CDR3 consists of 18 residues. The DNA for the CDR3 is TGTGCCAGTAGTATAGGGGCTGATGGGCCCGGTGCCCGTTCACCCCTCCACTTT. This codes for CASSIGADGPGARSPLHF.

The CDR3 nucleotides read TGTGCCAGCAGCCAAGAACAGGGGGGGTTCTCCCCTGAAGCTTTCTTT. Translated: CASSQEQGGFSPEAFF. The rearrangement uses TRBV4-2 and TRBJ1-1, with 8 bases matching TRBD1. V was clipped by 0 bases and J by 6 bases; unmatched bases: 9. Germline V gives CDR1 LGHNA, CDR2 YNFKEQ. The CDR3 has 16 residues.

The CDR3 spells CASSYYPGRSKTEQYF. CDR3 coding DNA: TGTGCCAGCAGTTACTATCCGGGACGGTCGAAAACCGAGCAGTACTTC. The chain joins TRBV6-2 or TRBV6-3 to TRBJ2-7; D tentatively reads TRBD1 or TRBD2 (5 bases each). CDR1 and CDR2 from the germline V gene are MNHEY and SVGEGT. Trimming removed 1 base at V and 6 bases at J, with 19 bases between. The CDR3 is 16 amino acids.

The J gene is TRBJ1-5, the V gene TRBV28; D uncertain. V lost 4 bases and J lost 5, with 12 bases in between. The CDR3 has 14 amino acids. Germline values: CDR1 MDHEN, CDR2 SYDVKM. The CDR3 reads CASSSRVGYQPQHF. The CDR3 nucleotides read TGTGCCAGCAGTTCAAGGGTGGGGTATCAGCCCCAGCATTTT.

V is TRBV25-1 and J is TRBJ2-7; 7 nucleotides match TRBD1. V shed 8 bases and J 2 bases; nucleotides not matched to a gene: 12. Germline V gene sequence: CDR1 MGHDK, CDR2 SYGVNS. The CDR3 is made up of 15 amino acids. Written as DNA, the CDR3 is TGTGCCAGCTCACCATGGGACAGCCGAACCTACGAGCAGTACTTC. The encoded protein is CASSPWDSRTYEQYF.

This clonotype was detected only a few times. The chain links TRBV20-1 to TRBJ2-7; D ambiguous. The germline gives CDR1 DFQATT, CDR2 SNEGSKA (reference sequence). This CDR3 has 14 residues. The V end was cut by 3 bases, the J end by 1 base, with 13 bases between. In DNA form, the CDR3 reads TGCAGTGCTAGTGGGCTACGGACGTCCTACGAGCAGTACTTC. This gives the protein CSASGLRTSYEQYF.

The genes are TRBV6-5 and TRBJ2-7; 7 positions match TRBD1. This CDR3 spans 14 amino acids. The germline V gene encodes CDR1 MNHEY and CDR2 SVGAGI. Trimming cost V 5 bases and J 3 bases; bases outside gene matches: 7. The DNA for the CDR3 is TGTGCCAGCAGTGAGACAGGGCATAGCTACGAGCAGTACTTC. It codes for CASSETGHSYEQYF.

This clonotype was counted only a few times. It may be a read error: a sequence one base away is much more abundant. The chain joins TRBV7-6 to TRBJ1-5; D not certain. Germline CDR1 reads SGHVS; CDR2 reads FNYEAQ. The CDR3 contains 11 residues. Trimming stripped 2 bases from V and 7 bases from J, with 3 bases between. Written as DNA, the CDR3 is TGTGCCAGCAGCTTAAGGCAGCCCCAGCATTTT. Residues: CASSLRQPQHF.

This clonotype was seen many times. The rearrangement links TRBV19 to TRBJ1-5; TRBD1 matches 8 bases. Germline CDR1 LNHDA, CDR2 SQIVND (reference sequence). Trimming cost V 6 bases and J 3 bases; bases outside gene matches: 13. This CDR3 is built from 17 residues. CDR3 amino acids: CASSTRQGTGANQPQHF. The DNA for the CDR3 is TGTGCCAGTAGCACTCGACAGGGGACGGGGGCCAATCAGCCCCAGCATTTT.

The gene calls are TRBV13 and TRBJ1-3, with TRBD1 identical over 10 bases. The junction had 10 bases not matched to a gene; V was cut back by 5 bases and J by 0 bases. The CDR3 sequence is 18 residues long. CDR1 and CDR2 from the germline V gene are PRHDT and FYEKMQ (reference sequence). DNA of the CDR3: TGTGCCAGCAGCCGATGGGACAGGGGCTCCTACTCTGGAAACACCATATATTTT. Translation: CASSRWDRGSYSGNTIYF.

At least ten counts were recorded for this clonotype. CDR3 coding DNA: TGTGCCAGCAGCGCAACAGGGTATGGCGGGGAGCTGTTTTTT. Translated, it gives CASSATGYGGELFF. The chain is built from TRBV7-2 and TRBJ2-2; possibly TRBD1 for D (6 bases). CDR3 length: 14 residues. V was pared by 5 bases and J by 7 bases, with 14 bases between. In germline, CDR1 is SGHTA, CDR2 FQGNSA.

The chain uses TRBV10-1 and TRBJ1-1; D perhaps matches TRBD1 (5 bases). Trimming shortened V by 5 bases and J by 3 bases, and 10 bases separated the two germline ends. Germline V gene lookup returns CDR1 WNHNN and CDR2 SYGVQD (reference sequence). There are 13 residues in the CDR3. The DNA of the CDR3 is TGCGCCAGCAGTTCGATGGGGGACACTGAAGCTTTCTTT. Translating it yields CASSSMGDTEAFF.